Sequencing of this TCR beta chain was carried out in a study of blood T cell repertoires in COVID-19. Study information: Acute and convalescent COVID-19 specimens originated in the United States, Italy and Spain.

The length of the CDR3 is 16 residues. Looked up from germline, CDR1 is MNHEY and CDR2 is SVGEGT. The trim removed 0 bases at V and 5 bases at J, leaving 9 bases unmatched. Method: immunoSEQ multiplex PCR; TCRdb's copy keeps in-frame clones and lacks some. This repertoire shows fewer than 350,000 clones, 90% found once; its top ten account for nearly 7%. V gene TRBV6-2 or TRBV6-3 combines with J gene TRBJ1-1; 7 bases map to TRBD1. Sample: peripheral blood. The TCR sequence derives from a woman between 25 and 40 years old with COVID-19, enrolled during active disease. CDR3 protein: CASSYSTLGGRTEAFF. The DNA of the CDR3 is TGTGCCAGCAGTTACTCGACTCTAGGGGGCCGGACTGAAGCTTTCTTT.